A selection of T cell receptor beta chains follows, all from one sample in a study of T-cell reconstitution after alpha-beta-depleted transplantation in children. TCRdb called the PCR reads again in MiXCR, with one record for every CDR3 protein. The table includes about 440,000 distinct CDR3 sequences, about 45% detected once. The material was PBMCs, obtained before TCRalphabeta/CD19-depleted stem cell transplant. Receptors were obtained from a girl aged 2-15 years with aplastic anemia, due to receive a stem cell transplant. Each CDR3 is given with its conserved first and last residue. Each record gives: clone size, V gene, D gene, J gene, CDR3 protein, CDR3 DNA. A D gene is named only where the DNA matches it firmly. A clone size is listed for some rows: how often the clone was seen (once, few, many), or a class if it is expanded.

size: .; V: TRBV20-1; D: .; J: TRBJ1-1; CDR3: CSALSRVKGEAFF; DNA: TGCAGTGCTCTAAGCAGGGTAAAAGGTGAAGCTTTCTTT
size: few; V: TRBV10-3; D: .; J: TRBJ2-3; CDR3: CAINPAASDTQYF; DNA: TGTGCCATCAACCCAGCGGCCTCAGATACGCAGTATTTT
size: many; V: TRBV18; D: TRBD1; J: TRBJ1-1; CDR3: CASSPSRDRNTEAFF; DNA: TGTGCCAGCTCACCTTCCCGGGACAGGAACACTGAAGCTTTCTTT
size: .; V: TRBV20-1; D: TRBD1; J: TRBJ2-5; CDR3: CSARGPTGSQETQYF; DNA: TGCAGTGCTAGAGGACCGACAGGGTCCCAAGAGACCCAGTACTTC
size: many; V: TRBV20-1; D: TRBD1; J: TRBJ1-6; CDR3: CSARAGQEDSPLHF; DNA: TGCAGTGCTCGGGCCGGACAGGAAGATTCACCCCTCCACTTT
size: .; V: TRBV12-3/TRBV12-4; D: TRBD2; J: TRBJ2-3; CDR3: CASSIGLAGGLTDTQYF; DNA: TGTGCCAGCAGCATCGGACTAGCGGGAGGCCTCACAGATACGCAGTATTTT
size: many; V: TRBV5-5; D: .; J: TRBJ1-2; CDR3: CASSLGGPSNYGYTF; DNA: TGTGCCAGCAGCCTCGGGGGACCTTCTAACTATGGCTACACCTTC
size: few; V: TRBV5-1; D: .; J: TRBJ1-1; CDR3: CASSLSTGPDEAFF; DNA: TGCGCCAGCAGCTTGTCTACGGGGCCGGATGAAGCTTTCTTT
size: .; V: TRBV20-1; D: TRBD2; J: TRBJ2-7; CDR3: CSASLLAGGIREQYF; DNA: TGCAGTGCCTCTCTACTAGCGGGAGGGATTCGCGAGCAGTACTTC
size: .; V: TRBV7-6; D: .; J: TRBJ2-7; CDR3: CAISLAQSYEQYF; DNA: TGTGCCATCAGCTTAGCCCAGAGCTACGAGCAGTACTTC
size: .; V: TRBV28; D: .; J: TRBJ1-1; CDR3: CASSSWHHQNTEAFF; DNA: TGTGCCAGCAGTTCTTGGCACCACCAGAACACTGAAGCTTTCTTT
size: many; V: TRBV29-1; D: .; J: TRBJ1-2; CDR3: CSVEPRGYGYTF; DNA: TGCAGCGTTGAACCTCGAGGCTATGGCTACACCTTC
size: .; V: TRBV10-3; D: TRBD2; J: TRBJ2-7; CDR3: CAISAERESYEQYF; DNA: TGTGCCATCAGTGCGGAGCGGGAGTCCTACGAGCAGTACTTC
size: few; V: TRBV24-1; D: .; J: TRBJ2-2; CDR3: CATSDLSPFRAGELFF; DNA: TGTGCCACCAGTGATTTGAGTCCCTTCCGTGCCGGGGAGCTGTTTTTT
size: .; V: TRBV24-1; D: TRBD1; J: TRBJ1-5; CDR3: CATSDSTGGEDQPQHF; DNA: TGTGCCACCAGTGATTCCACAGGGGGCGAGGATCAGCCCCAGCATTTT
size: many; V: TRBV4-3; D: TRBD2; J: TRBJ2-3; CDR3: CASSQVWVTLAGDTQYF; DNA: TGCGCCAGCAGCCAAGTTTGGGTCACTCTAGCGGGAGATACGCAGTATTTT
size: .; V: TRBV20-1; D: TRBD2; J: TRBJ2-4; CDR3: CSARDWREGNIQYF; DNA: TGCAGTGCTAGAGATTGGAGGGAGGGGAACATTCAGTACTTC
size: many; V: TRBV20-1; D: .; J: TRBJ2-3; CDR3: CSARGDRSGSTDTQYF; DNA: TGCAGTGCTAGGGGGGATAGGAGTGGTAGCACAGATACGCAGTATTTT
size: .; V: TRBV18; D: .; J: TRBJ2-7; CDR3: CASSPGLSSYEQYF; DNA: TGTGCCAGCTCCCCGGGACTCAGCTCCTACGAGCAGTACTTC
size: .; V: TRBV10-3; D: .; J: TRBJ2-7; CDR3: CAAGAAAYEQYF; DNA: TGTGCCGCTGGGGCCGCAGCCTACGAGCAGTACTTC
size: few; V: TRBV3-1; D: .; J: TRBJ1-2; CDR3: CASSRGPSEGGYTF; DNA: TGTGCCAGCAGCCGGGGCCCGTCGGAAGGCGGCTACACCTTC
size: many; V: TRBV4-1; D: TRBD2; J: TRBJ2-7; CDR3: CASSQTAGGSWEQYF; DNA: TGCGCCAGCAGCCAAACAGCGGGGGGTTCTTGGGAGCAGTACTTC
size: .; V: TRBV6-1; D: TRBD1; J: TRBJ1-4; CDR3: CASSETGTGNEKLFF; DNA: TGTGCCAGCAGTGAAACCGGGACAGGAAATGAAAAACTGTTTTTT
size: many; V: TRBV5-1; D: .; J: TRBJ1-5; CDR3: CASSLAGSGQPQHF; DNA: TGCGCCAGCAGCTTAGCGGGGTCCGGTCAGCCCCAGCATTTT
size: once; V: TRBV10-3; D: .; J: TRBJ2-7; CDR3: CAITVTADSYEQYF; DNA: TGTGCCATCACGGTAACAGCAGACTCCTACGAGCAGTACTTC
size: few; V: TRBV5-8; D: .; J: TRBJ2-7; CDR3: CASPPGTRESSSYEQYF; DNA: TGTGCCAGTCCCCCGGGCACTCGGGAGAGTTCCTCCTACGAGCAGTACTTC
size: .; V: TRBV12-3/TRBV12-4; D: TRBD1; J: TRBJ2-1; CDR3: CASTQGARNNEQFF; DNA: TGTGCCAGCACCCAGGGGGCACGAAACAATGAGCAGTTCTTC
size: .; V: TRBV6-5; D: .; J: TRBJ2-2; CDR3: CASSYLAPQTGELFF; DNA: TGTGCCAGCAGCTATCTAGCCCCGCAAACCGGGGAGCTGTTTTTT
size: .; V: TRBV3-1; D: .; J: TRBJ2-7; CDR3: CASSHTGRGYEQYF; DNA: TGTGCCAGCAGCCACACGGGACGGGGTTACGAGCAGTACTTC
size: .; V: TRBV11-2; D: .; J: TRBJ2-6; CDR3: CASRGTRSSGANVLTF; DNA: TGTGCCTCTAGGGGGACGAGAAGCTCTGGGGCCAACGTCCTGACTTTC
size: .; V: TRBV7-2; D: TRBD2; J: TRBJ2-5; CDR3: CASSSQRGEQETQYF; DNA: TGTGCCAGCAGCTCCCAGCGGGGGGAGCAAGAGACCCAGTACTTC
size: once; V: TRBV7-8; D: .; J: TRBJ2-5; CDR3: CASNIARETQYF; DNA: TGTGCCAGCAACATAGCGAGGGAGACCCAGTACTTC
size: .; V: TRBV7-9; D: .; J: TRBJ1-2; CDR3: CASSLLNRESYGYTF; DNA: TGTGCCAGCAGCTTATTAAACAGGGAAAGCTATGGCTACACCTTC
size: once; V: TRBV4-1; D: .; J: TRBJ2-1; CDR3: CASSQEHYSFYNEQFF; DNA: TGCGCCAGCAGCCAAGAGCACTATTCTTTCTACAATGAGCAGTTCTTC
size: many; V: TRBV21-1; D: .; J: TRBJ2-7; CDR3: CASSKSLADFCHEQYF; DNA: TGTGCCAGCAGCAAGTCGCTAGCGGACTTCTGTCACGAGCAGTACTTC
size: few; V: TRBV5-6; D: .; J: TRBJ2-6; CDR3: CASSLPRVWNPGANVLTF; DNA: TGTGCCAGCAGCTTACCCAGGGTCTGGAATCCTGGGGCCAACGTCCTGACTTTC
size: .; V: TRBV6-5; D: .; J: TRBJ2-2; CDR3: CASSHQTNTGELFF; DNA: TGTGCCAGCAGTCACCAAACGAACACCGGGGAGCTGTTTTTT
size: few; V: TRBV20-1; D: TRBD1; J: TRBJ1-5; CDR3: CSARFPGTVNQPQHF; DNA: TGCAGTGCCAGATTCCCTGGGACAGTCAATCAGCCCCAGCATTTT
size: few; V: TRBV20-1; D: TRBD1; J: TRBJ2-3; CDR3: CSAPPGSGQGVINTQYF; DNA: TGCAGTGCCCCTCCGGGATCGGGACAGGGGGTCATAAATACGCAGTATTTT
size: .; V: TRBV10-3; D: TRBD2; J: TRBJ2-7; CDR3: CAISDRSWTSGIYEQYF; DNA: TGTGCCATCAGTGACAGGTCGTGGACTAGCGGGATCTACGAGCAGTACTTC
size: .; V: TRBV5-5; D: .; J: TRBJ2-5; CDR3: CASSLPGGWTQYF; DNA: TGTGCCAGCAGCTTGCCCGGCGGATGGACCCAGTACTTC
size: .; V: TRBV6-5; D: .; J: TRBJ2-3; CDR3: CASRSPDTQYF; DNA: TGTGCCAGCAGATCCCCAGATACGCAGTATTTT
size: many; V: TRBV6-5; D: .; J: TRBJ2-7; CDR3: CASSYIRTSSYEQYF; DNA: TGTGCCAGCAGTTATATCAGAACGAGCTCCTACGAGCAGTACTTC
size: many; V: TRBV7-2; D: .; J: TRBJ1-1; CDR3: CASSVLGAVEAFF; DNA: TGTGCCAGCAGCGTTCTCGGAGCGGTTGAAGCTTTCTTT
size: .; V: TRBV7-2; D: .; J: TRBJ1-4; CDR3: CASSPGPGGTNEKLFF; DNA: TGTGCCAGCAGCCCCGGTCCGGGGGGGACTAATGAAAAACTGTTTTTT
size: .; V: TRBV12-3/TRBV12-4; D: .; J: TRBJ2-7; CDR3: CASSPTGHPTMQYF; DNA: TGTGCCAGCAGTCCTACAGGACACCCTACAATGCAGTACTTC
size: many; V: TRBV20-1; D: TRBD2; J: TRBJ2-5; CDR3: CSARYPFSGRKETQYF; DNA: TGCAGTGCTAGATACCCCTTTAGCGGGAGGAAAGAGACCCAGTACTTC
size: once; V: TRBV28; D: TRBD1; J: TRBJ2-5; CDR3: CATNYRDGDDRGNRETQYF; DNA: TGTGCCACCAACTACCGGGACGGCGACGACAGGGGGAATAGGGAGACCCAGTACTTC
size: many; V: TRBV12-3/TRBV12-4; D: .; J: TRBJ2-3; CDR3: CASSLLDTDTQYF; DNA: TGTGCCAGCAGTTTACTGGACACAGATACGCAGTATTTT
size: many; V: TRBV20-1; D: .; J: TRBJ2-5; CDR3: CSARLRVGETQYF; DNA: TGCAGTGCTAGGTTAAGGGTAGGAGAGACCCAGTACTTC